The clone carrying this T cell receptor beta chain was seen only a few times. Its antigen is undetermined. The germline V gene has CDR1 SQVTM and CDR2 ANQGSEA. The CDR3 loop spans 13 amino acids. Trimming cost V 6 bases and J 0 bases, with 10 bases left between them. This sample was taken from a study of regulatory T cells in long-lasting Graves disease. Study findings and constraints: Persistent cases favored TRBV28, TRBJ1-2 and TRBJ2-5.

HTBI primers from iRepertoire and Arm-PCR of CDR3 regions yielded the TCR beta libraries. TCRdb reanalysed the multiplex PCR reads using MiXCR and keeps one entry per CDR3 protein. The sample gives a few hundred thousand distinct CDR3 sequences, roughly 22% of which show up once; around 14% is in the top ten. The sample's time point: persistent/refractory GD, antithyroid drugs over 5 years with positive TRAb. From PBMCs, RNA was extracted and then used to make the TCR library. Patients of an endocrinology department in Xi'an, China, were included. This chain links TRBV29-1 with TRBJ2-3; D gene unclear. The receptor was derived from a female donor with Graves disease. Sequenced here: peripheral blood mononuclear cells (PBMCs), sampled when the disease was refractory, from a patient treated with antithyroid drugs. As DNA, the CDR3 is TGCAGCGTCGCCACCCAGAGCACAGATACGCAGTATTTT. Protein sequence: CSVATQSTDTQYF.